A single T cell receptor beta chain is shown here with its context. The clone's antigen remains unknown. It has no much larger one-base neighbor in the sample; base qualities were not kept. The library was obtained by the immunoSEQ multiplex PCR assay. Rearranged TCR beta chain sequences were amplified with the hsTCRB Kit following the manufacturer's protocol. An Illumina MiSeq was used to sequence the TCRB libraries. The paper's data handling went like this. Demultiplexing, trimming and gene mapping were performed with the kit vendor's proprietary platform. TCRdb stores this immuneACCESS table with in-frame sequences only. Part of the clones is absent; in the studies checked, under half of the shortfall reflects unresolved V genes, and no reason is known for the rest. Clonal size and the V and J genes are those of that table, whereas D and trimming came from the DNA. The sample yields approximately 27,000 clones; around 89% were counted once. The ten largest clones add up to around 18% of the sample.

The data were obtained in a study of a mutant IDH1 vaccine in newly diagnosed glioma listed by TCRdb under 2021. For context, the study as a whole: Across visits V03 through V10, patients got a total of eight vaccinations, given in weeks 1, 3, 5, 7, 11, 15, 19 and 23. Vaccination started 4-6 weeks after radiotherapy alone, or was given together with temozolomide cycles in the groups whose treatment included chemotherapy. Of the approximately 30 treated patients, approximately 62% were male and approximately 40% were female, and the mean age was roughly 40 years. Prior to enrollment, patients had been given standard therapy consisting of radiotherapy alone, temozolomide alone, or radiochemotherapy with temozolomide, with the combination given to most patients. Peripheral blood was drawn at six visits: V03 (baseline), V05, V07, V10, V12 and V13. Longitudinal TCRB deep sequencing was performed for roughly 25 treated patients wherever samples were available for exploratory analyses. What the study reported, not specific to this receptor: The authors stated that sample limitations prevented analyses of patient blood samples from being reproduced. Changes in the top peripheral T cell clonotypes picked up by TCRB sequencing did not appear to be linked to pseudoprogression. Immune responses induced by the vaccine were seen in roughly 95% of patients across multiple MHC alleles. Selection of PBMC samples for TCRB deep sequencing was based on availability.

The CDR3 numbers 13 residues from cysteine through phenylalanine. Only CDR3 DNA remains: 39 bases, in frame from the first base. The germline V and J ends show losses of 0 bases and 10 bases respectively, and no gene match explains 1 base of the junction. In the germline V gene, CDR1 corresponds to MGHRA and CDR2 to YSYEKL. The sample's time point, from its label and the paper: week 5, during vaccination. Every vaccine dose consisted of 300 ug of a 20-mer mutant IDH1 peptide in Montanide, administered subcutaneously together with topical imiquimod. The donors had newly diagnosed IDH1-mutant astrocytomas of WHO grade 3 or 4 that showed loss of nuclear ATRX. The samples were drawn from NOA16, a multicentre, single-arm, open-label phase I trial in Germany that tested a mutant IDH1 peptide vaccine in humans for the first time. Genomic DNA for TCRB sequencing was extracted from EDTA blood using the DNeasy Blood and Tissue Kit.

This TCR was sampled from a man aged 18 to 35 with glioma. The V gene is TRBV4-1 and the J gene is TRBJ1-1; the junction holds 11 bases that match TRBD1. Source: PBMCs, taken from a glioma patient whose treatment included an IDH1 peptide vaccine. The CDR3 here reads CASSQDGTGGAFF. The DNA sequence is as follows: TGCGCCAGCAGCCAAGACGGGACAGGGGGAGCTTTCTTT.